A selection of T cell receptor beta chains follows, all from one sample in a study of beta chain features in type 1 diabetes. The table came from immunoSEQ multiplex PCR; TCRdb's copy has only in-frame clones and leaves some out. The sample records 150,000 to 200,000 clones, around 9% being singletons. The sequencing input was central memory CD4+ T cells from blood. These receptors were taken from a woman in her 30s with type 1 diabetes. Both conserved end residues are part of each CDR3. A D gene is named only where the DNA matches it firmly.

>TRBV30|TRBD1
CAWSEGQGSTDTQYF
>TRBV19|TRBD2
CASSSGTRGLNEQFF
>TRBV18|-
CASSPGAEVTYGYTF
>TRBV11-3|-
CASSLGSGRNNEQFF
>TRBV6-5|-
CASHRGVGTEAFF
>TRBV11-2|TRBD1
CASSRDRVGVGETQYF
>TRBV5-4|TRBD1
CASSPSTGGGQETQYF
>TRBV29-1|-
CSVSGANQPQHF
>TRBV28|TRBD1
CASSPGQGADYNEQFF
>TRBV14|TRBD1
CASSRNRGEAFF
>TRBV28|TRBD1
CASRSSRDRGKSQYF
>TRBV7-9|TRBD2
CASSGGLALYNEQFF
>TRBV9|-
CASSRGRSEQYF
>TRBV18|-
CASSPYQGTEAFF
>TRBV11-3|TRBD1
CASSPRTTGGEQYF
>TRBV15|TRBD1
CATSGTGAHQPQHF
>TRBV5-1|TRBD1
CASSLGPTGGEDGYTF
>TRBV19|-
CASRPSRSSVVGYTF
>TRBV6-5|TRBD1
CASSLVQGGSYEQYF
>TRBV2|-
CASRARTSNTDTQYF
>TRBV7-9|-
CASSLGRAHEKLFF
>TRBV14|-
CASSQSIGTDTQYF
>TRBV6-1|-
CASGRSNQPQHF
>TRBV9|TRBD2
CASSPPGRVETQYF
>TRBV27|-
CASSLIRGDEKLFF
>TRBV5-1|-
CASSPQGKETQYF
>TRBV4-1|-
CASRRTTGNQPQHF
>TRBV30|-
CAWSVDILGGSNQPQHF